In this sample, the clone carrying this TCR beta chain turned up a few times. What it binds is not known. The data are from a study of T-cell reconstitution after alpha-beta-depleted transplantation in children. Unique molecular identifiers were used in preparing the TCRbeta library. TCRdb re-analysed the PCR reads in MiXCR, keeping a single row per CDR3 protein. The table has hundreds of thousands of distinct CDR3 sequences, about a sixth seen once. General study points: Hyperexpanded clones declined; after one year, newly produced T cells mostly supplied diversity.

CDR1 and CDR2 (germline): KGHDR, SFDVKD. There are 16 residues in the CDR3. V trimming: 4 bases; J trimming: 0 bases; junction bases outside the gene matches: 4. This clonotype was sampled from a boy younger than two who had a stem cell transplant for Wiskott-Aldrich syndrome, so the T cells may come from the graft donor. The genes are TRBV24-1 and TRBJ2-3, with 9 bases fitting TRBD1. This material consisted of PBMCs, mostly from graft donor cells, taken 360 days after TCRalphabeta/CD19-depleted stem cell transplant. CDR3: CATSETGTGSTDTQYF. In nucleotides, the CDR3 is TGTGCCACCAGTGAAACCGGGACAGGGAGCACAGATACGCAGTATTTT.